This T cell receptor (beta chain) was documented in a study of cytomegalovirus exposure and HLA in healthy donors (dated 2017 in TCRdb). Regarding the complete study: According to an earlier analysis of around 600 of the donors, about 179 million T cells yielded 120 million or so unique TCR beta sequences and 250 to 350 Gb of sequence data. The study was designed to test whether signatures of past pathogen exposure could be identified by cataloging public T cell receptors. All discovery cohort repertoires had been generated using a single sequencing platform. Among roughly 400 genotyped donors of the cohort, an average of approximately 240,000 unique TCR beta nucleotide sequences was sequenced per donor, of which about 19% were non-productive. Roughly five DR-DQ haplotypes were treated as single units for association and clustering because of strong linkage in the cohort. Rather than using new phenotypic data, the later analysis identified candidate immune exposures from TCR beta sequences and from how often those sequences occurred across donors. HLA typing included class I and class II loci at four-digit resolution. An earlier analysis of roughly 580 of the donors used high-throughput TCR beta sequencing to judge whether each TCR beta V gene segment behaved as functional or pseudogenic. To predict cytomegalovirus infection status, the study combined high-throughput TCR immunosequencing, statistical association of individual TCRs with disease status, and machine learning. Approximately 300 gigabases of sequencing data and around 85 million unique TCR sequences made up an early release that covered 500 to 650 HLA-typed donors. In a later analysis, previously published TCR beta repertoires from roughly 710 donors were re-analyzed and high-resolution HLA genotyping was added so that TCR occurrence patterns could be studied. A later genetic analysis took genome-wide SNP genotypes for about 65% of the 666 donors and used that subset as a discovery cohort. Of the 300 to 450 genotyped donors, over 65% fell in the genetic ancestry cluster associated with self-reported Caucasian donors. The study profiled the T cell repertoires of under 850 subjects by immunosequencing and related them to cytomegalovirus serostatus. Typing coverage varied by locus: about 620-640 donors for A, B, C, DRB1 and DQB1; roughly 560 for DQA1; about 590 for DPA1; 450 to 480 for DPB1. In addition to the first cohort of 666 subjects, a separate validation cohort of about 120 different subjects was used. Alongside the repertoire data, information on donor age, sex, ethnicity and CMV serostatus was compiled.

Library construction relied on the immunoSEQ multiplex PCR assay. A mixture of 60 forward primers for TCR Vbeta segments and 13 reverse primers for TCR Jbeta segments was used in the multiplex PCR. Amplification of the CDR3 region of rearranged TCR beta genes was performed with a multiplex PCR assay on genomic DNA. On the Illumina HiSeq System, the amplified TCR beta libraries were sequenced as 87-base-pair reads. As for how the authors treated the data: A later analysis counted some 74 million unique TCR beta chains across the roughly 700 repertoires, and 9 million to 14 million of these chains were shared by at least two donors. Raw reads were error-corrected and collapsed into unique sequences with a nearest-neighbor algorithm that merged closely related sequences to remove PCR and sequencing errors. Alignment of CDR3 sequences to IMGT reference sequences was used to assign V, D and J gene segments. For a sequence to be retained, a match of at least six nucleotides to both a V gene segment and a J gene segment was required. A rearrangement was called productive if the CDR3 had no stop codons and remained in frame with V and J, and every other rearrangement was called non-productive. CDR3 was defined by IMGT convention, running from the second conserved V-encoded cysteine to the conserved J-encoded phenylalanine. The earlier analysis of approximately 500 of the donors excluded sequences that lacked an unambiguous match to a single V gene segment. In an earlier analysis of approximately 500 of the donors, a V segment was called functional when productive rearrangements were above 56.7%, and segregating when the standard deviation between donors exceeded 5%. A statistical classification framework was built to diagnose cytomegalovirus status from the catalog of TCR beta chain sequences. A later analysis assigned V and J genes by comparing TCR nucleotide sequences with IMGT/GENE-DB human TR gene sequences. In a later analysis, CDR3 sequences and most-parsimonious VDJ recombination scenarios were assigned using the TCRdist pipeline. In a later analysis, every TCR beta chain was defined by the combination of its CDR3 amino acid sequence and its V-gene family, and reads without a unique V-gene family were dropped. To address suspected cross-contamination and a sequencing artifact, a later analysis removed approximately 590 highly shared, low-generation-probability nucleotide sequences. For each public chain, a later analysis derived a clonal expansion index from normalized ranks of inferred template counts within each repertoire. A later analysis computed generation probabilities with a VDJ recombination model fitted to out-of-frame rearrangements, and checked the results against IGoR. Hypergeometric tests were used in a later analysis to score TCR-TCR, TCR-HLA and TCR-CMV co-occurrence, with a repertoire-size bias correction applied to the TCR pairs. To estimate false discovery rates, a later analysis permuted the HLA or CMV assignments 20 times. In a later analysis, co-occurring TCRs were grouped using DBSCAN, and TCRdist sequence similarity was added for clustering within HLA-allele-positive subsets. For co-occurrence clustering, repertoires with fewer than 30,000 or more than 120,000 public chains were excluded, along with roughly 5 repertoires with anomalous nucleotide sharing. Held by TCRdb, this immuneACCESS table contains in-frame sequences only and omits some clones. Under half of the omission traces to an unresolved V gene where checked; the cause of the rest is unknown. That table is the source of V, J and clone size, and D and trimming were worked out from the DNA. The sample table contains 95,000 to 100,000 clones; only one count was recorded for approximately 85% of them. The ten largest clonotypes hold around 3.6% of the sample.

The cohort was made up of roughly 670 healthy bone marrow donors. Cohort members were all nominally healthy when sampled, although unrecorded immune exposures were likely present. The donor tested CMV seronegative, placing the donor among the roughly 350 seronegative members of the cohort. A peripheral blood sample was provided by each donor, and peripheral blood mononuclear cells were used for TCR beta sequencing. The Qiagen DNeasy Blood Extraction Kit was used to extract genomic DNA from the blood cell samples. Details on this clone: Its specific antigen is unknown. It has no much larger one-base neighbor in the sample; base qualities were not kept.

From its cysteine to its phenylalanine, the CDR3 spans 15 amino acids. Only CDR3 DNA remains: 45 bases, in frame from the first base. The junction shows trimming of 0 bases on V and 6 bases on J, and the gene matches do not reach 3 bases of it. CDR1 LGHNA and CDR2 YNFKEQ are derived from the germline V gene. Beyond this particular receptor, the publication reports: The 87-base-pair reads could not distinguish some IMGT-functional V segments, including TRBV6-2 and TRBV6-3, so those segments were excluded. Across donors, most TCR sequences were observed very rarely, whereas some public TCRs were present in many individuals. The authors suggested that the approach could potentially be extended to other disease states and immunological phenotypes. Correlated functional status among segregating V segments might be attributable to linkage disequilibrium, but an unknown experimental factor could not be ruled out. In a later analysis, HLA-associated TCR beta chains were found to be more clonally expanded and to have lower generation probabilities than equally common non-associated chains. The only immune exposure information available for the cohort was CMV serostatus. According to a later analysis, parvovirus B19, influenza, CMV and Epstein-Barr virus appeared linked to several top co-occurrence clusters. The presence/absence analyses assumed that sequencing depth was roughly uniform across donors, and that assumption may not be true. The cohort was sequenced for TCR beta chains only, and without alpha or paired-chain data the features that could be detected were limited. A later analysis associated around 16,000 TCR beta sequences with specific HLA alleles at a false discovery rate of 0.05. A further reported finding was that TCR beta sequences accurately predicted the HLA-A and HLA-B alleles for most subjects in the first cohort. In a later analysis, TCR association rates were found to vary across HLA loci, with the most associated TCRs seen for DRB1 alleles and the fewest for HLA-C alleles. An association between a missense DCLRE1C variant and V-gene and J-gene trimming of TCR beta chains was found in a later genetic analysis and replicated in an independent cohort. In an earlier analysis of some 540 of the donors, most TCR beta V segments appeared in productive rearrangements about 87% or about 30% of the time, broadly matching IMGT annotations. Because counts were too low, approximately 15 rarely observed V segments, including chromosome 9 orphons, were excluded from the earlier analysis of 587 of the donors. Strong co-occurrence of HLA alleles, especially DR and DQ, made assigning TCR associations to individual alleles difficult. Compared with the roughly 670-donor mean, donors in an Asian-associated ancestry cluster had fewer N-insertions in productive TCRs, according to a later genetic analysis. A cluster of highly shared sequence variants was judged likely to be a technical artifact of the sequencing pipeline. In a later analysis, most CMV-associated TCR beta chains were found to appear HLA-restricted, with HLA associations seemingly driven largely by CMV exposure. Because HLA typing was unavailable for some donors at each locus, only the typed subset was used in association tests. The study listed 150 to 200 TCR beta chains as associated with cytomegalovirus. The classifier was reported to diagnose cytomegalovirus status with high specificity and sensitivity in both the original cohort and the validation cohort. In vitro tests confirmed that three of the cytomegalovirus-associated TCR beta chains recognize cytomegalovirus antigens.

The source material was PBMCs. The chain employs TRBV4-2 and TRBJ2-2, with 8 junctional bases fitting TRBD2. The TCR comes from a man younger than 45 in good health and CMV-seronegative. The nucleotides read TGTGCCAGCAGCCAAGACCTAGCGGGCGCCGGGGAGCTGTTTTTT. Translated, it reads CASSQDLAGAGELFF.